This TCR beta chain was found in a study of type 1 regulatory T cells. Study-level background: An in vitro protocol generated T-allo10, a Tr1-enriched, alloantigen-specific CD4 T cell product.

In germline, CDR1 is SGHTA, CDR2 FQGTGA. This CDR3 has 13 residues. A word on this clonotype: What it binds is unknown. The junction and the germline gene differ at one end; a read error may be behind it.

TCRdb reprocessed the reads via MiXCR and lists one record per CDR3 protein. There are about 62,000 distinct CDR3 sequences in the sample; roughly two thirds occur only once, and approximately 1.8% lies in the top ten. The receptor was derived from a human donor in good health. V is TRBV7-3 and J is TRBJ2-5; 9 nucleotides agree with TRBD2. Sequencing input: cultured non-Tr1 T cells, either the whole culture or a sorted T cell fraction (not recorded which). This CDR3 is CASSLLAGGPPVF. As DNA, the CDR3 is TGTGCCAGCAGCTTACTCGCGGGAGGGCCACCGGTCTTC.